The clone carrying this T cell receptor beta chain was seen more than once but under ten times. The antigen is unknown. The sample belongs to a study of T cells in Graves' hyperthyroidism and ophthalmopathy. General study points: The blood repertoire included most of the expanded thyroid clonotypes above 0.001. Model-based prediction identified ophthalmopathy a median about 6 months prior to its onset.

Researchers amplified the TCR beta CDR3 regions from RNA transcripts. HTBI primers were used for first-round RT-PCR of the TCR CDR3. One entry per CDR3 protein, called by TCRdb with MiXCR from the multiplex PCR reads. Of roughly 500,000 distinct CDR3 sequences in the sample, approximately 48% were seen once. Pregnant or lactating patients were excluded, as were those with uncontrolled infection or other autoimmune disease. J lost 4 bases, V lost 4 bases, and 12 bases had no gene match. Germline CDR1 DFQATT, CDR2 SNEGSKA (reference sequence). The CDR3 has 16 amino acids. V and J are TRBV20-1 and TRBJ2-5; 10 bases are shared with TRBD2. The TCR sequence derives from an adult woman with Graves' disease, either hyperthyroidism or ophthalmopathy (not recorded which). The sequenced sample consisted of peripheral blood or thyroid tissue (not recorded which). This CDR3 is CSATTGRASGRETQYF. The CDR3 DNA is TGCAGTGCTACCACAGGCCGGGCTAGCGGGAGAGAGACCCAGTACTTC.